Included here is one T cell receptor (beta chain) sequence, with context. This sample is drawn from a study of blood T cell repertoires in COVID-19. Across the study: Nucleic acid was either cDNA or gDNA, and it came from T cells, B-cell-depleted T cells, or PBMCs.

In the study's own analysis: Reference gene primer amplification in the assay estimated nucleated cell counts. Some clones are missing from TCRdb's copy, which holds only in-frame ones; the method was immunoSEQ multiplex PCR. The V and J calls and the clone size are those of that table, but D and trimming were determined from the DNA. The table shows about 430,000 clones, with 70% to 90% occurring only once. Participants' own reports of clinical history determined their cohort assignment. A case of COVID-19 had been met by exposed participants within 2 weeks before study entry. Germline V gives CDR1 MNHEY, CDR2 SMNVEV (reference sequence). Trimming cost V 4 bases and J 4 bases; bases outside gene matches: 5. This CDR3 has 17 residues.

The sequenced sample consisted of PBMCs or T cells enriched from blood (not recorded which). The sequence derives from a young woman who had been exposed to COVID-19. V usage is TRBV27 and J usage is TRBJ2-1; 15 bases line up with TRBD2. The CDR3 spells CASSSGLAGGGYNEQFF. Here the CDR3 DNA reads TGTGCCAGCAGTTCGGGACTAGCGGGGGGTGGATACAATGAGCAGTTCTTC.